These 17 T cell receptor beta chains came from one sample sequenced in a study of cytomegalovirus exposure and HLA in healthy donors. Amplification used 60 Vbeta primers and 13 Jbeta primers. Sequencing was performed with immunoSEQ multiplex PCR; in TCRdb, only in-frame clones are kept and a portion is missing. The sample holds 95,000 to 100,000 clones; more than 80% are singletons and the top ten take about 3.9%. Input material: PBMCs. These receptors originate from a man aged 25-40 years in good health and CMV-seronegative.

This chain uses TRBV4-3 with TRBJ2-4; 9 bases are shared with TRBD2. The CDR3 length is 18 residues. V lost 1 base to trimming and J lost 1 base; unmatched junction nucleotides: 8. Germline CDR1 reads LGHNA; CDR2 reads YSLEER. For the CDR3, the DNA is TGCGCCAGCAGCCAAGTTGCTAGCGGGAAACTGGCCAAAAACATTCAGTACTTC. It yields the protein CASSQVASGKLAKNIQYF.

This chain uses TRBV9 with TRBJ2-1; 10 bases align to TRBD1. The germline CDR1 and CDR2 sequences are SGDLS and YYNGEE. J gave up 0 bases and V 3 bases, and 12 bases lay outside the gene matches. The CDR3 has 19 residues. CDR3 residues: CASSARDRGETSSYNEQFF. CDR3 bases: TGTGCCAGCAGCGCCCGGGACAGGGGCGAAACGAGCTCCTACAATGAGCAGTTCTTC.

The CDR3 DNA sequence: TGTGCCTGGAGAGTCAGGCCCGACAATTCACCCCTCCACTTT. As protein: CAWRVRPDNSPLHF. The chain employs TRBV30 and TRBJ1-6; D remains unclear. CDR1 and CDR2 (germline): GTSNPN, SVGIG (reference sequence). Trimming pared 3 bases from V and 7 bases from J, leaving 13 bases between. The length of the CDR3 is 14 residues.

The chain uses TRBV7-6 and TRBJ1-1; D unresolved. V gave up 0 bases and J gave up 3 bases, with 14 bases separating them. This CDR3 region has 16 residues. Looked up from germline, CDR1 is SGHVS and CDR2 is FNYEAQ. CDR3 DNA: TGTGCCAGCAGCTTAGCCAGCCAGAGGGCGGACACTGAAGCTTTCTTT. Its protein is CASSLASQRADTEAFF.

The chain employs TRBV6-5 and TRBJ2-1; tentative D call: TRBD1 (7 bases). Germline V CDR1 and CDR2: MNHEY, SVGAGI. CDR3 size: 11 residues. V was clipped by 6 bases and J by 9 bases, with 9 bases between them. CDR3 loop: CASSQGGEQFF. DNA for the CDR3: TGTGCCAGCAGCCAGGGGGGTGAGCAGTTCTTC.

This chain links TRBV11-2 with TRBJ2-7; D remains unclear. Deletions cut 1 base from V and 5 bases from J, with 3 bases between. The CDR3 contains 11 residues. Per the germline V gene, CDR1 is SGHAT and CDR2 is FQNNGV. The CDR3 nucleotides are TGTGCCAGCAGCTTAGCTCACGAGCAGTACTTC. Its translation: CASSLAHEQYF.

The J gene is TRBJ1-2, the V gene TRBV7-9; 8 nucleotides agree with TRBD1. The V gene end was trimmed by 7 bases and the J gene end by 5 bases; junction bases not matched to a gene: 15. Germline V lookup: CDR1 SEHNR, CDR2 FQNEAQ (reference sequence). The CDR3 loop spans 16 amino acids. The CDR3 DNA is TGTGCCAGCATCACGGCAGGGGGCCCTTTATCGTATGGCTACACCTTC. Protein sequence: CASITAGGPLSYGYTF.

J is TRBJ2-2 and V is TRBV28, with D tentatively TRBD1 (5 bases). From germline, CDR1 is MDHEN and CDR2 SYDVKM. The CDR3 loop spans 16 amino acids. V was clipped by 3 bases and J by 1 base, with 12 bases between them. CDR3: CASSFNVRVNTGELFF. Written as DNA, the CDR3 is TGTGCCAGCAGTTTTAATGTCAGGGTGAACACCGGGGAGCTGTTTTTT.

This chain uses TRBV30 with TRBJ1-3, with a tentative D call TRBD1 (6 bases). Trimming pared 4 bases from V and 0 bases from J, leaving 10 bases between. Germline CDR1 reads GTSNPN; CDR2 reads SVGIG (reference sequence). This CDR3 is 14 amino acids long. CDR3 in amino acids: CAWKRGGSGNTIYF. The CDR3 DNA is TGTGCCTGGAAACGAGGGGGCTCTGGAAACACCATATATTTT.

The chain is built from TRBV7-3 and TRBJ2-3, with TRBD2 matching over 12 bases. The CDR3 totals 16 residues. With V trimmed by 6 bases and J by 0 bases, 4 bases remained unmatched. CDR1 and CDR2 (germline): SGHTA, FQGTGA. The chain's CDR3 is CASRAGTSGSTDTQYF. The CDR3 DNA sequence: TGTGCCAGCAGGGCCGGGACTAGCGGGAGCACAGATACGCAGTATTTT. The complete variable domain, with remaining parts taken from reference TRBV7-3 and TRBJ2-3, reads GAGVSQTPSNKVTEKGKYVELRCDPISGHTALYWYRQSLGQGPEFLIYFQGTGAADDSGLPNDRFFAVRPEGSVSTLKIQRTERGDSAVYLCASRAGTSGSTDTQYFGPGTRLTVL.

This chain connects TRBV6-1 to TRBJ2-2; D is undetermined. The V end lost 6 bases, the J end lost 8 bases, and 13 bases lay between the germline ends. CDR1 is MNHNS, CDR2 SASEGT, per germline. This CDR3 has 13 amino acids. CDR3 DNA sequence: TGTGCCAGCAGCTACCCACGCGCTGGGGAGCTGTTTTTT. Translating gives CASSYPRAGELFF.

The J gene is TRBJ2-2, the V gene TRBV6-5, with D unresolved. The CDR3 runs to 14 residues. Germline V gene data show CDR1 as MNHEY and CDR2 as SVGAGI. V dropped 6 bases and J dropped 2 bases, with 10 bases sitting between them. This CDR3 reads CASRPGVNTGELFF. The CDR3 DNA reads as TGTGCCAGCAGACCAGGCGTAAACACCGGGGAGCTGTTTTTT.

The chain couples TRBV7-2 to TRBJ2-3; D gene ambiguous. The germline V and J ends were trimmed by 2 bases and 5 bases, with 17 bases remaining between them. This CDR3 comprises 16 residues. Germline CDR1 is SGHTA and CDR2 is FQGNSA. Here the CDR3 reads CASSLFYAGLQDTQYF. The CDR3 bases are TGTGCCAGCAGCTTATTCTATGCAGGCCTGCAAGATACGCAGTATTTT.

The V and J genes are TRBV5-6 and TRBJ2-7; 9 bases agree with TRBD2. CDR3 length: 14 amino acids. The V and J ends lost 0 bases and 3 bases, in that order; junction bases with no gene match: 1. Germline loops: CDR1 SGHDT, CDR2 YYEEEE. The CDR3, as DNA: TGTGCCAGCAGCTTGGTGACTAGCGGCTACGAGCAGTACTTC. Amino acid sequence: CASSLVTSGYEQYF.

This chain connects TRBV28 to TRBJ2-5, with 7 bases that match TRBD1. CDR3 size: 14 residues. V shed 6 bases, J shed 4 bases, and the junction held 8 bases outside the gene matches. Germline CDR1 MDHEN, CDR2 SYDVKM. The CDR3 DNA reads TGTGCCAGCAGCCCCAGACAGGGAACAGAGACCCAGTACTTC. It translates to CASSPRQGTETQYF.

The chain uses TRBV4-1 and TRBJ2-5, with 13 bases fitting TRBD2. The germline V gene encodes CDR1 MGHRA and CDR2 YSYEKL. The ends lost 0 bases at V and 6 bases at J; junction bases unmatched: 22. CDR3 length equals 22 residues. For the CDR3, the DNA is TGCGCCAGCAGCCAAGAAGGAACAGGGGGCCGCGGACTAGCGGGAGCTTGGAAGACCCAGTACTTC. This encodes CASSQEGTGGRGLAGAWKTQYF.

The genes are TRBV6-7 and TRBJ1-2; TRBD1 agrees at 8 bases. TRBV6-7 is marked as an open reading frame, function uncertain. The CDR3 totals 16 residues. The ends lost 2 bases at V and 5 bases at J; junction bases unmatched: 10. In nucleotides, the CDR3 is TGTGCCAGCAGTTACGCCCCCCGGACAGGGTCGTATGGCTACACCTTC. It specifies CASSYAPRTGSYGYTF.